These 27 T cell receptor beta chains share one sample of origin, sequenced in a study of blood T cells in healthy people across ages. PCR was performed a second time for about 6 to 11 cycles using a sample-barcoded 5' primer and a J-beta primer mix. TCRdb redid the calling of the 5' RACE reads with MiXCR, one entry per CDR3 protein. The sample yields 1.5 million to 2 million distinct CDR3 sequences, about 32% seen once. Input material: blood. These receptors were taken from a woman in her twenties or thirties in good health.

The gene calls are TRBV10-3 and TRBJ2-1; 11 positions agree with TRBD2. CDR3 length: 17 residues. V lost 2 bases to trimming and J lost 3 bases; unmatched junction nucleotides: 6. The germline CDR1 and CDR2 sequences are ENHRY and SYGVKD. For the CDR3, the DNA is TGTGCCATCAGTGAGACAAGCGGGACTAGCGGCTACAATGAGCAGTTCTTC. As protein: CAISETSGTSGYNEQFF.

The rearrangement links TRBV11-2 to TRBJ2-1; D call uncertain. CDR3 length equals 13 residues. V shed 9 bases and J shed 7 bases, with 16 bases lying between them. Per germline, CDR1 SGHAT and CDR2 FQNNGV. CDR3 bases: TGTGCCAGTAGGCCTAGACCCGAAAATGAGCAGTTCTTC. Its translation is CASRPRPENEQFF.

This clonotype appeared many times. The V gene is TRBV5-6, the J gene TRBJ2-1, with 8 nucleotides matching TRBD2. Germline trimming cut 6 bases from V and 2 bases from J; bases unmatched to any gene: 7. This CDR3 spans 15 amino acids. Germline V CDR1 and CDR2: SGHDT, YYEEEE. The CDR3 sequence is CASTKGGGPYNEQFF. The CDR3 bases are TGTGCCAGCACCAAGGGCGGGGGGCCCTACAATGAGCAGTTCTTC.

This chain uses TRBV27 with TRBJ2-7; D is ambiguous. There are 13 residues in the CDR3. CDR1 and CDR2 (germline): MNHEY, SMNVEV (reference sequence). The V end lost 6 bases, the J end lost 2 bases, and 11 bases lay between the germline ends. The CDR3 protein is CASRLGLAYEQYF. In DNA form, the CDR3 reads TGTGCCAGCAGGTTAGGATTAGCCTACGAGCAGTACTTC.

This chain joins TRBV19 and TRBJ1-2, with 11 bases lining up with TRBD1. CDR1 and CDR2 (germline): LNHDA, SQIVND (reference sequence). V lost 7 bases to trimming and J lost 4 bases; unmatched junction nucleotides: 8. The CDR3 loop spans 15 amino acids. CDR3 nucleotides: TGTGCCAGTAACCCCGGACAGGGGGCGGGCTATGGCTACACCTTC. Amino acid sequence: CASNPGQGAGYGYTF.

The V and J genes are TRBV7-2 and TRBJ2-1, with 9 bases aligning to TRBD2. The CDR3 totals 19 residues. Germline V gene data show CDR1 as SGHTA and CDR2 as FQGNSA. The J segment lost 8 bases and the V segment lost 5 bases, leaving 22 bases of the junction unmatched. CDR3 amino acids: CASSRRGIGVAGARHEQFF. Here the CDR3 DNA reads TGTGCCAGCAGCCGCCGGGGCATAGGGGTAGCGGGGGCCAGGCATGAGCAGTTCTTC.

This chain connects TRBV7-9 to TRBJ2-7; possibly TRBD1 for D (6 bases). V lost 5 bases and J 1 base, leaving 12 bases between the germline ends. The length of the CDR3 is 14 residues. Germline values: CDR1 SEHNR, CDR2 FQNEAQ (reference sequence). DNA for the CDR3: TGTGCCAGCAGCACGTCGACAGGTTCCTACGAGCAGTACTTC. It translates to CASSTSTGSYEQYF.

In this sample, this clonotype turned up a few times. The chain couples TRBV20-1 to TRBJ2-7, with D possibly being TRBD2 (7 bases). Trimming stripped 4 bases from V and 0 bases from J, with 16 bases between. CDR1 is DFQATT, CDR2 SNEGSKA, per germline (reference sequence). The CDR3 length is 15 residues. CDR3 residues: CSATGGGYSSYEQYF. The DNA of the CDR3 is TGCAGTGCTACTGGGGGGGGCTATTCCTCCTACGAGCAGTACTTC.

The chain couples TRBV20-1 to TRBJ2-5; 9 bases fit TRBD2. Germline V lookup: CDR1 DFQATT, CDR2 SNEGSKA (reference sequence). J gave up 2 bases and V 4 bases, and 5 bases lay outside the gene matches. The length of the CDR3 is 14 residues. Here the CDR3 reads CSATSGALQETQYF. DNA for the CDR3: TGCAGTGCTACTAGCGGGGCCTTACAAGAGACCCAGTACTTC.

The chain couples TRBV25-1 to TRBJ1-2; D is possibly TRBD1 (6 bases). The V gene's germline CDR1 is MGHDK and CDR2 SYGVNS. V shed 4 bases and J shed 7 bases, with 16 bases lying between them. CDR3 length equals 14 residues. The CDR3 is CASSAFNREFGYTF. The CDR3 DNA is TGTGCCAGCAGTGCATTTAACAGGGAATTTGGCTACACCTTC.

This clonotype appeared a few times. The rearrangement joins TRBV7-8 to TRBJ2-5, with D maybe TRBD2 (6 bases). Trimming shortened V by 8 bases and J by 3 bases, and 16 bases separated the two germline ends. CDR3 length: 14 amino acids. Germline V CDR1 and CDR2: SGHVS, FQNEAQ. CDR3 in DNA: TGTGCCAGCTCCCCCGGACTAAAAGAAGAGACCCAGTACTTC. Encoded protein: CASSPGLKEETQYF.

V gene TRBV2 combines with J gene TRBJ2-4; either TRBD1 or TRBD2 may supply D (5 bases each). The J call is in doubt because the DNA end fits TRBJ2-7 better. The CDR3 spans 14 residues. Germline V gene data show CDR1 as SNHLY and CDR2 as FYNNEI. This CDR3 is CASRPGTLANEQYF. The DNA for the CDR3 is TGTGCCAGCAGGCCGGGGACGTTAGCCAACGAGCAGTACTTC.

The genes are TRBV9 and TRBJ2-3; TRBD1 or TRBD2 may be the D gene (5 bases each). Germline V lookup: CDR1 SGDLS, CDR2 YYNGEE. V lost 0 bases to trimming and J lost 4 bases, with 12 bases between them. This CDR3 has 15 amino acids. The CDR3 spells CASSVAIGAADTQYF. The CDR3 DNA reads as TGTGCCAGCAGCGTAGCTATCGGGGCGGCAGATACGCAGTATTTT. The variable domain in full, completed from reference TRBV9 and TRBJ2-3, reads DSGVTQTPKHLITATGQRVTLRCSPRSGDLSVYWYQQSLDQGLQFLIQYYNGEERAKGNILERFSAQQFPDLHSELNLSSLELGDSALYFCASSVAIGAADTQYFGPGTRLTVL.

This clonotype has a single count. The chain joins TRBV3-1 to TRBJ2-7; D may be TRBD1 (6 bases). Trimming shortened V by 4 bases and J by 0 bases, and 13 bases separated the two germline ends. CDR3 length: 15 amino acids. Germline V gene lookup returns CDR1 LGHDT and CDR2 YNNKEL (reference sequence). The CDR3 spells CASSPLMGASYEQYF. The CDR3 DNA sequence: TGTGCCAGCAGCCCCTTGATGGGGGCCTCCTACGAGCAGTACTTC.

The chain's CDR3 is CASSLGILQGTDTQYF. In DNA, the CDR3 is TGTGCCAGCAGCTTGGGGATCCTGCAGGGCACAGATACGCAGTATTTT. The rearrangement links TRBV5-6 to TRBJ2-3; D not certain. V was trimmed by 0 bases and J by 1 base, leaving 12 bases between them. Germline lookup yields CDR1 SGHDT and CDR2 YYEEEE. The CDR3 length is 16 residues.

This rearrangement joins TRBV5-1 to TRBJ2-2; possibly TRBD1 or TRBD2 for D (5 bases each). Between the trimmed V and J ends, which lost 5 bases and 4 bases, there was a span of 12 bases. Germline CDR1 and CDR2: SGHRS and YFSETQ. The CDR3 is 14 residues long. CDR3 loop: CASSQGEVTGELFF. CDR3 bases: TGCGCCAGCAGTCAGGGAGAGGTCACCGGGGAGCTGTTTTTT.

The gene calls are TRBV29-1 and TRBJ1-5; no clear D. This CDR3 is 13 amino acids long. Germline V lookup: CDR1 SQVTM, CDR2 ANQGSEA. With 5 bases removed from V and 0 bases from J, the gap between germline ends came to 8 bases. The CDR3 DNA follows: TGCAGCGTTACATCATATAGCAATCAGCCCCAGCATTTT. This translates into CSVTSYSNQPQHF.

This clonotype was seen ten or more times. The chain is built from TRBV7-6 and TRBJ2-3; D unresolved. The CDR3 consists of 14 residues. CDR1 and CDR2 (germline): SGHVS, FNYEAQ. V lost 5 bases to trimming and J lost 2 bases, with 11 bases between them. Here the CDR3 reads CASSPRASTDTQYF. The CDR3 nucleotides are TGTGCCAGCAGCCCTAGGGCCTCCACAGATACGCAGTATTTT.

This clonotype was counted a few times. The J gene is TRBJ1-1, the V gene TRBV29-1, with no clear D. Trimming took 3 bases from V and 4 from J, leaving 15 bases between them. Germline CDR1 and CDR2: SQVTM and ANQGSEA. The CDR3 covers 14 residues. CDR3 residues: CSVEPTGRGTEAFF. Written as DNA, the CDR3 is TGCAGCGTTGAGCCGACGGGAAGAGGCACTGAAGCTTTCTTT.

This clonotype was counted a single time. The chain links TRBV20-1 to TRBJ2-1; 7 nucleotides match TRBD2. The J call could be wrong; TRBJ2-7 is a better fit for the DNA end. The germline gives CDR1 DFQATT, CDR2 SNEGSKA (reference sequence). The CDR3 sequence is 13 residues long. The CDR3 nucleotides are TGCAGTGCTAAAGCGGGGCTCAACAATGGGCAGTACTTC. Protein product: CSAKAGLNNGQYF.

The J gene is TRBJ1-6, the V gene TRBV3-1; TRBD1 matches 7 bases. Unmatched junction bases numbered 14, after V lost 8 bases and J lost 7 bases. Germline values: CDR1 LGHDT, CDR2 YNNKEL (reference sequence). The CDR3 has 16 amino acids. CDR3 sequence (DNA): TGTGCCAGCCAAGAGGCTCCCGGGACAGCAAATTCACCCCTCCACTTT. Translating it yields CASQEAPGTANSPLHF.

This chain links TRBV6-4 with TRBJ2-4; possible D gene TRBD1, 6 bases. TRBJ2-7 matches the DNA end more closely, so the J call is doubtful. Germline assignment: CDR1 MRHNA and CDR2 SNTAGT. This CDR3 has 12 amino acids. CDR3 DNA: TGTGCCAGGTACGGGGACACCTACGAGCAGTACTTC. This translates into CARYGDTYEQYF.

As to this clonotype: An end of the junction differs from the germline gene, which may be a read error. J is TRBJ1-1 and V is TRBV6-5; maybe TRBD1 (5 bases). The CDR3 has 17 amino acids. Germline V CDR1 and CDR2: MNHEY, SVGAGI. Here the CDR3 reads CANSYRRTLIMNTEAFF. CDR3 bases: TGTGCCAACAGTTACAGGAGGACGCTTATCATGAACACTGAAGCTTTCTTT.

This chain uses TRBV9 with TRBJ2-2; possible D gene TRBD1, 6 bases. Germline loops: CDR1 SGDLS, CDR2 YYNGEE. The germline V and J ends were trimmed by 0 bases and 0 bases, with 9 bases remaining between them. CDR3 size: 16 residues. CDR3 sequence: CASSVEAGANTGELFF. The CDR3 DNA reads TGTGCCAGCAGCGTAGAGGCAGGGGCGAACACCGGGGAGCTGTTTTTT.

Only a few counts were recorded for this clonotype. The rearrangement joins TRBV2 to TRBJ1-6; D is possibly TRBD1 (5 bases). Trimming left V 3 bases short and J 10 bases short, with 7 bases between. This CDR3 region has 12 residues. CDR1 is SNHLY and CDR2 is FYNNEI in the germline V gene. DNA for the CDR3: TGTGCCAGCAGTGATAAGGGGTCACCCCTCCACTTT. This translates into CASSDKGSPLHF.

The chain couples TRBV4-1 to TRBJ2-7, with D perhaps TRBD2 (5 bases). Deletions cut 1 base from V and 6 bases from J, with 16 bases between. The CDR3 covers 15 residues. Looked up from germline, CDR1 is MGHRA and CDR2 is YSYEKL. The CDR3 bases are TGCGCCAGCAGCCAAGGGCCCAGCGGAGGTGGCGAGCAGTACTTC. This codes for CASSQGPSGGGEQYF.

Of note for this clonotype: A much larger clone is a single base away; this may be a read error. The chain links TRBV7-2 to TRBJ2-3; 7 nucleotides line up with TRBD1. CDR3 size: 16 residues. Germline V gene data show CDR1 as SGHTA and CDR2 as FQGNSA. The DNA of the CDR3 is TGTGTCAGCAGCTCTTGGACAGGCCCGAAGGCAGATACGCAGTATTTT. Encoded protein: CVSSSWTGPKADTQYF.